This TCR beta chain was retrieved from a study of T-cell memory formation after mild COVID-19. Germline CDR1 reads SGDLS; CDR2 reads YYNGEE. V lost 0 bases and J lost 2; bases outside the gene matches: 10. The CDR3 has 17 residues. Using its own MiXCR run on the 5' RACE reads, TCRdb lists one record per CDR3 protein. The sample has hundreds of thousands of distinct CDR3 sequences, roughly 20% seen once. The clonotype originates from an adult woman who had mild COVID-19 (a few samples of this study predate the infection). Cell type and time point are not known. Sequenced: PBMCs or a T cell subset sorted from them (not recorded which). The rearrangement joins TRBV9 to TRBJ1-2, with TRBD1 identical over 7 bases. CDR3 in amino acids: CASSVDVGQTLNYGYTF. The CDR3 DNA reads as TGTGCCAGCAGCGTAGACGTGGGACAGACCCTCAACTATGGCTACACCTTC.